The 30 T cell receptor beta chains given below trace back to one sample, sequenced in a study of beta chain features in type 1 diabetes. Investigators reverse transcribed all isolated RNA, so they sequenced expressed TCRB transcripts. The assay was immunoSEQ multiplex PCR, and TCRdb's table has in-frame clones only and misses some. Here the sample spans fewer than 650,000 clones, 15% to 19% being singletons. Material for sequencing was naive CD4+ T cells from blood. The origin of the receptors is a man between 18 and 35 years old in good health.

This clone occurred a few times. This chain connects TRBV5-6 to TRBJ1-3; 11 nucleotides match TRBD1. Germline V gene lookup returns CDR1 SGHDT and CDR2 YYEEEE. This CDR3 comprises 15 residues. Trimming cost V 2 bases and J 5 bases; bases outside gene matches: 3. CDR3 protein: CASSFGQGARNTIYF. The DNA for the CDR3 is TGTGCCAGCAGCTTTGGACAGGGGGCCAGAAACACCATATATTTT.

This CDR3 reads CASSLGTGGYEQYF. As DNA, the CDR3 is TGTGCCAGCAGCTTAGGGACAGGGGGCTACGAGCAGTACTTC. The J gene is TRBJ2-7, the V gene TRBV5-4; TRBD1 matches at 11 bases. The CDR3 is 14 residues long. V lost 2 bases and J lost 3; bases outside the gene matches: 1. CDR1 SGHNT and CDR2 YYREEE come from the germline V gene (reference sequence).

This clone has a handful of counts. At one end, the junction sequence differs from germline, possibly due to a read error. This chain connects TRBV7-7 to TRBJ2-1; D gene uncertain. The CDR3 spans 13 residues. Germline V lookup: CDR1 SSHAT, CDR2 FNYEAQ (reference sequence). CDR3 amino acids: CASTRAGGNEQFF. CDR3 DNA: TGTGCTAGCACCCGGGCTGGTGGAAATGAGCAGTTCTTC. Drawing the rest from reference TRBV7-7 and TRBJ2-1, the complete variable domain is GAGVSQSPRYKVTKRGQDVTLRCDPISSHATLYWYQQALGQGPEFLTYFNYEAQPDKSGLPSDRFSAERPEGSISTLTIQRTEQRDSAMYRCASTRAGGNEQFFGPGTRLTVL.

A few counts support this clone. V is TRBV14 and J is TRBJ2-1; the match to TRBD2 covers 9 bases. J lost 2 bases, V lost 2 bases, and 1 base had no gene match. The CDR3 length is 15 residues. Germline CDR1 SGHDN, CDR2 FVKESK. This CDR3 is CASSQLAGPYNEQFF. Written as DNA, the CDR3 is TGTGCCAGCAGCCAACTAGCGGGGCCCTACAATGAGCAGTTCTTC.

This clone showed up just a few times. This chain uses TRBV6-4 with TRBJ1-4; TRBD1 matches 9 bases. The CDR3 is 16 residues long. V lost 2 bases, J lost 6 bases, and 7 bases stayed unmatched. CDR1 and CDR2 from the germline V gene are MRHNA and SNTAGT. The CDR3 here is CASSDPTGGDHEKLFF. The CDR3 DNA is TGTGCCAGCAGTGACCCGACAGGGGGGGATCATGAAAAACTGTTTTTT.

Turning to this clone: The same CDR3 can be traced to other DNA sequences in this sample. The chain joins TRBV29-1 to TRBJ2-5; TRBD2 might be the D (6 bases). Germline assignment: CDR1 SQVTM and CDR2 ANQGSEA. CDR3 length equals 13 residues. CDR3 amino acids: CSPVTGAGETQYF. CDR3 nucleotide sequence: TGCAGTCCGGTTACAGGCGCGGGGGAGACCCAGTACTTC.

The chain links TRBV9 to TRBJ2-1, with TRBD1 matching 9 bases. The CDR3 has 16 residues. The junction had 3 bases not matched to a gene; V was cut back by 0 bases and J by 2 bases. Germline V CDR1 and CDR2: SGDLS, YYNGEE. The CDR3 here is CASSVAGTGTYNEQFF. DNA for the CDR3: TGTGCCAGCAGCGTAGCCGGGACAGGGACCTACAATGAGCAGTTCTTC.

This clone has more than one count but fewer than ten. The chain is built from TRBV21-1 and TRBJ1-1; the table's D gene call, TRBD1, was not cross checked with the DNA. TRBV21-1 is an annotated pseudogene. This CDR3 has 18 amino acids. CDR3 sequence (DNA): TGTGCCAGCAGCAAATGCACGGGACAGCTTAGTCGTCGGACTGAAGCTTTCTTT. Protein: CASSKCTGQLSRRTEAFF.

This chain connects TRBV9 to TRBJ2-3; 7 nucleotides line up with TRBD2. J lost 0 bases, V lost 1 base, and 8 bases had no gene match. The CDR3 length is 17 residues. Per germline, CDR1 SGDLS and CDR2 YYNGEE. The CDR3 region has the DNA TGTGCCAGCAGCGTACTAGCGGCGATCTCTAGCACAGATACGCAGTATTTT. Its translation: CASSVLAAISSTDTQYF.

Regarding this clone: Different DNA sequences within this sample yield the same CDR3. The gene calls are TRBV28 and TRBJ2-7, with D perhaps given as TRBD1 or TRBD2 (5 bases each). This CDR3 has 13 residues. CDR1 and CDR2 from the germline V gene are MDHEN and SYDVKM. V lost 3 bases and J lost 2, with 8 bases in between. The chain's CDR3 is CASSLGVPYEQYF. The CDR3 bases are TGTGCCAGCAGTTTGGGGGTCCCCTACGAGCAGTACTTC.

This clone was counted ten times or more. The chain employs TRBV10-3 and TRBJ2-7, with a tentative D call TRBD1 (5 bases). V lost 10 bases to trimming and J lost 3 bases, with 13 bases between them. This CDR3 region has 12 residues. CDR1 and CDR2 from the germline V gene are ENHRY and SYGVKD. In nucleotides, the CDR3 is TGTGCCACCCAGGGTAGCCTCTACGAGCAGTACTTC. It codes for CATQGSLYEQYF.

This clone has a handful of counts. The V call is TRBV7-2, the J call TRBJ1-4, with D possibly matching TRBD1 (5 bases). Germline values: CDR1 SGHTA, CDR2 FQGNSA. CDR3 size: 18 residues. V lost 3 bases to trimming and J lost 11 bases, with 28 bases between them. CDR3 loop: CASSLLPLSQGWFGKLFF. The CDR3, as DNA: TGTGCCAGCAGCTTGCTCCCCTTAAGCCAGGGATGGTTCGGGAAACTGTTTTTT.

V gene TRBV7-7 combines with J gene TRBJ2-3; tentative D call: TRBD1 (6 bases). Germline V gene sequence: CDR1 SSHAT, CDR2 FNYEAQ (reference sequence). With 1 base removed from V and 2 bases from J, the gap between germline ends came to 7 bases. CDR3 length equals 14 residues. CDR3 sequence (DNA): TGTGCCAGCAGCTTAGGGGGGCTCACAGATACGCAGTATTTT. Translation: CASSLGGLTDTQYF.

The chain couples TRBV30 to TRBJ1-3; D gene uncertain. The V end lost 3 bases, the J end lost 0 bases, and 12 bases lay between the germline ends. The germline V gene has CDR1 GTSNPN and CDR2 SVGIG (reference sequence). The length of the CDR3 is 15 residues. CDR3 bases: TGTGCCTGGAGCCCCCCGACGGGCTCTGGAAACACCATATATTTT. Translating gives CAWSPPTGSGNTIYF.

The CDR3 nucleotides are TGTGCCACCAGCAGAGATCTGGCCAGGGGGCAAACAGATACGCAGTATTTT. This encodes CATSRDLARGQTDTQYF. The chain combines TRBV15 with TRBJ2-3, with 8 bases that match TRBD1. J gave up 3 bases and V 0 bases, and 8 bases lay outside the gene matches. The V gene's germline CDR1 is LNHNV and CDR2 YYDKDF (reference sequence). The CDR3 spans 17 residues.

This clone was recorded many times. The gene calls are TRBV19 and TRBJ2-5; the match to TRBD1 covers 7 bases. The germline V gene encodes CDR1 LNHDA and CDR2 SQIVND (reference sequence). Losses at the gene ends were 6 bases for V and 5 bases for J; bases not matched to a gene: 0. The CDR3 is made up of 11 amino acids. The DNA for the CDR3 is TGTGCCAGTAGGACAGGGGAGACCCAGTACTTC. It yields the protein CASRTGETQYF.

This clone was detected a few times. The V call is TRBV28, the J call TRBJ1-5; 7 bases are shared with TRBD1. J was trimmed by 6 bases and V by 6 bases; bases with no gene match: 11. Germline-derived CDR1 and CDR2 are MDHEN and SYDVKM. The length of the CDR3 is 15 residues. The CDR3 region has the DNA TGTGCCAGCAGAGACCCGACAGGGCTCTTTCAGCCCCAGCATTTT. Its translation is CASRDPTGLFQPQHF.

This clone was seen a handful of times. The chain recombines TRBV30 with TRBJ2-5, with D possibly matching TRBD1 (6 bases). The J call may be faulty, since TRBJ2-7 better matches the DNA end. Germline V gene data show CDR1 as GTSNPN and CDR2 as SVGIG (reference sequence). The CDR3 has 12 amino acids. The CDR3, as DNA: TGTGCCTGGACCGCCGGGACAAACGAGCAGTACTTC. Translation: CAWTAGTNEQYF.

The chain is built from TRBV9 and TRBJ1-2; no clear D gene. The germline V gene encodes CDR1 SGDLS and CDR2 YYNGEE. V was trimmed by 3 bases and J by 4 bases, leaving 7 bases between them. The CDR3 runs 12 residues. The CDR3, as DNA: TGTGCCAGCAGCGAAGGTTTCTATGGCTACACCTTC. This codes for CASSEGFYGYTF.

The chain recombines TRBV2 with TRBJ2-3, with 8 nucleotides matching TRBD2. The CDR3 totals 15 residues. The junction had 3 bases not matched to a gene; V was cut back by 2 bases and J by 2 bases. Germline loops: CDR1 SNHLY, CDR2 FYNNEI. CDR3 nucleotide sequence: TGTGCCAGCAGTGAACAAGGACTAGCCACAGATACGCAGTATTTT. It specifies CASSEQGLATDTQYF.

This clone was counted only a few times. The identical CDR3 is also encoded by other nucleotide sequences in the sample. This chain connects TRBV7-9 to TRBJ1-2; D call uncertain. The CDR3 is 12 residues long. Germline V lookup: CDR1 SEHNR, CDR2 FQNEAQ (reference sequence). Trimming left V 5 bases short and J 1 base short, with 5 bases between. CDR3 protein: CASSPFNYGYTF. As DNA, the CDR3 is TGTGCCAGCAGCCCCTTTAACTATGGCTACACCTTC. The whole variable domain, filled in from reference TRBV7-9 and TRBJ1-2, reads DTGVSQNPRHKITKRGQNVTFRCDPISEHNRLYWYRQTLGQGPEFLTYFQNEAQLEKSRLLSDRFSAERPKGSFSTLEIQRTEQGDSAMYLCASSPFNYGYTFGSGTRLTVV.

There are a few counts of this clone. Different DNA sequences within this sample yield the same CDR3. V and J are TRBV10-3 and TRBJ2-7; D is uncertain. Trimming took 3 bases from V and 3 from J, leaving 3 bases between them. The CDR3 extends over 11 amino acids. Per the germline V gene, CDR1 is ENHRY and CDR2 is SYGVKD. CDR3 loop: CAISDFYEQYF. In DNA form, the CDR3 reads TGTGCCATCAGTGACTTCTACGAGCAGTACTTC.

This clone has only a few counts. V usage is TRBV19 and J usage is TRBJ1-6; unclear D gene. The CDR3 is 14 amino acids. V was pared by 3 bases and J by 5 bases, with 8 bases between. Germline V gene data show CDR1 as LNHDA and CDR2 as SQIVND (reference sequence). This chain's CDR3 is CASSISGNNSPLHF. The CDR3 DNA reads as TGTGCCAGTAGTATCTCTGGGAATAATTCACCCCTCCACTTT.

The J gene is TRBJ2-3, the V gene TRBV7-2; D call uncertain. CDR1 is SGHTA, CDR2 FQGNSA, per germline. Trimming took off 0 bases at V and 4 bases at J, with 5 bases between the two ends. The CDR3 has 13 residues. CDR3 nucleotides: TGTGCCAGCAGCTTAGCGTTCCCAGATACGCAGTATTTT. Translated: CASSLAFPDTQYF. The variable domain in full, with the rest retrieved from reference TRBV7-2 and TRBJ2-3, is GAGVSQSPSNKVTEKGKDVELRCDPISGHTALYWYRQSLGQGLEFLIYFQGNSAPDKSGLPSDRFSAERTGGSVSTLTIQRTQQEDSAVYLCASSLAFPDTQYFGPGTRLTVL.

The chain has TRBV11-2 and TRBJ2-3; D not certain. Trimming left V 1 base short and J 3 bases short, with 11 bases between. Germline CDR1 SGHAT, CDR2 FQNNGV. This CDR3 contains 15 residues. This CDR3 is CASSLARLATDTQYF. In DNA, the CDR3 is TGTGCCAGCAGCTTAGCGCGATTAGCAACAGATACGCAGTATTTT.

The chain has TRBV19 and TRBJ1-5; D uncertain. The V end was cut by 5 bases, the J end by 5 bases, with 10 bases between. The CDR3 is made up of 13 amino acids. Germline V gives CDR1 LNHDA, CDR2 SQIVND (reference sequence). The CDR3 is CASSAAVYQPQHF. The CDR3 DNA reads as TGTGCCAGTAGTGCGGCAGTATATCAGCCCCAGCATTTT.

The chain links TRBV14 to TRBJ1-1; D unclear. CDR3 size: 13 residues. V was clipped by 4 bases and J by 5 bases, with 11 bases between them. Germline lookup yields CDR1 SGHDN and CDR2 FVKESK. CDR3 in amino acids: CASSPEGWTEAFF. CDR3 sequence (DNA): TGTGCCAGCAGCCCTGAAGGCTGGACTGAAGCTTTCTTT.

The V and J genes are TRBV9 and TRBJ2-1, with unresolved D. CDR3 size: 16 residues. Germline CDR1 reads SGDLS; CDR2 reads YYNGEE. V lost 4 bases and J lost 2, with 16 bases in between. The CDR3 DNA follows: TGTGCCAGCAGCCCAGGCCCTTGGCCCACCTACAATGAGCAGTTCTTC. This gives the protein CASSPGPWPTYNEQFF.

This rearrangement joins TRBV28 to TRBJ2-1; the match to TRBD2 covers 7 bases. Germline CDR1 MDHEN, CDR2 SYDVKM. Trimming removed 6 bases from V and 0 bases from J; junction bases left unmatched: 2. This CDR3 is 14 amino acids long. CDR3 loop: CASRTGGSYNEQFF. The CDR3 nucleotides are TGTGCCAGCAGAACGGGAGGCTCCTACAATGAGCAGTTCTTC.

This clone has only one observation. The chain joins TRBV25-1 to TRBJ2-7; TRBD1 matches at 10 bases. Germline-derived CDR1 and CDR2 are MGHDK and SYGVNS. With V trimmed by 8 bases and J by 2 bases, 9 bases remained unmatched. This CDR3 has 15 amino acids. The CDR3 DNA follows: TGTGCCAGCCGGATCTCCGGGACAGGGGCCTACGAGCAGTACTTC. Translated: CASRISGTGAYEQYF.